The 7 T cell receptor beta chains below come from one sample, sequenced in a study of preoperative IRX-2 immunotherapy in early breast cancer (dated by TCRdb to between 2019 and 2020). The library was produced with the immunoSEQ multiplex PCR assay. In its TCRdb copy, this immuneACCESS table keeps in-frame sequences only and misses some clones. Where compared with another copy, unresolved V genes explain less than half of these, and the others have no known cause. The sample table shows some 5,900 clones, and around 64% are seen once. Of the sample, around 10% is held by the ten largest clones. What this sample's treatment or condition label stands for: preoperative locoregional IRX-2 cytokine immunotherapy. The material was tumor tissue, obtained before IRX-2 immunotherapy. These TCRs come from a human donor with breast cancer.

The chain carries TRBV10-3 and TRBJ1-1; D ambiguous. V lost 0 bases and J 4 bases, leaving 15 bases between the germline ends. This CDR3 spans 16 amino acids. CDR1 is ENHRY, CDR2 SYGVKD, per germline. CDR3 amino acids: CAISESGWGGGTEAFF. The DNA for the CDR3 is TGTGCCATCAGTGAGTCTGGGTGGGGAGGAGGCACTGAAGCTTTCTTT.

The V call is TRBV6-8, the J call TRBJ1-2; tentative D call: TRBD1 (5 bases). The germline gives CDR1 MNHGY, CDR2 SAAAGT. V was shortened by 9 bases and J by 2 bases, with 13 bases between the two germline ends. The CDR3 is made up of 13 amino acids. The CDR3 here is CASRLDSNYGYTF. The CDR3 nucleotides are TGTGCCAGTCGACTAGACAGCAACTATGGCTACACCTTC.

Relative to its sample, this clone is medium-sized. The chain has TRBV29-1 and TRBJ2-3; TRBD1 matches at 8 bases. Trimming took 8 bases from V and 1 from J; bases not matched to a gene: 2. CDR1 SQVTM and CDR2 ANQGSEA come from the germline V gene. The CDR3 is made up of 12 amino acids. In DNA, the CDR3 is TGCAGCATGGGACAGGGCACAGATACGCAGTATTTT. Protein: CSMGQGTDTQYF.

The chain couples TRBV25-1 to TRBJ1-3, with D possibly matching TRBD1 (5 bases). Germline V gene lookup returns CDR1 MGHDK and CDR2 SYGVNS. V was cut by 4 bases and J by 11 bases, with 12 bases left in between. The CDR3 contains 12 residues. CDR3 in DNA: TGTGCCAGCAGTGTGGCTGGGGCCTCCATATATTTT. Translated, it gives CASSVAGASIYF.

The chain couples TRBV4-1 to TRBJ1-4, with D perhaps matching TRBD1 (5 bases). Trimming cost V 8 bases and J 8 bases, with 18 bases left between them. Germline CDR1 reads MGHRA; CDR2 reads YSYEKL. The CDR3 contains 14 residues. The CDR3 DNA reads TGCGCCAGCCTCCCGCAGGGCGCTGGAGAAAAACTGTTTTTT. Translated, it gives CASLPQGAGEKLFF.

This clone is medium-sized. This sample includes further DNA sequences coding for the same CDR3. V usage is TRBV18 and J usage is TRBJ2-7, with D uncertain. The CDR3 extends over 13 amino acids. V lost 0 bases to trimming and J lost 1 base, with 4 bases between them. Germline V gives CDR1 KGHSH, CDR2 LQKENI. CDR3 loop: CASSPPSSYEQYF. The CDR3 DNA follows: TGTGCCAGCTCACCACCGTCTTCCTACGAGCAGTACTTC.

The chain recombines TRBV12-5 with TRBJ2-1; D is ambiguous. CDR1 is LGHNT, CDR2 FRNRAP, per germline. Deletions cut 5 bases from V and 10 bases from J, with 15 bases between. The CDR3 has 13 amino acids. CDR3 protein: CASGLRDAREQFF. For the CDR3, the DNA is TGTGCTAGTGGTCTAAGAGACGCGCGCGAGCAGTTCTTC. Variable domain in full (rest from reference TRBV12-5 and TRBJ2-1): DARVTQTPRHKVTEMGQEVTMRCQPILGHNTVFWYRQTMMQGLELLAYFRNRAPLDDSGMPKDRFSAEMPDATLATLKIQPSEPRDSAVYFCASGLRDAREQFFGPGTRLTVL.